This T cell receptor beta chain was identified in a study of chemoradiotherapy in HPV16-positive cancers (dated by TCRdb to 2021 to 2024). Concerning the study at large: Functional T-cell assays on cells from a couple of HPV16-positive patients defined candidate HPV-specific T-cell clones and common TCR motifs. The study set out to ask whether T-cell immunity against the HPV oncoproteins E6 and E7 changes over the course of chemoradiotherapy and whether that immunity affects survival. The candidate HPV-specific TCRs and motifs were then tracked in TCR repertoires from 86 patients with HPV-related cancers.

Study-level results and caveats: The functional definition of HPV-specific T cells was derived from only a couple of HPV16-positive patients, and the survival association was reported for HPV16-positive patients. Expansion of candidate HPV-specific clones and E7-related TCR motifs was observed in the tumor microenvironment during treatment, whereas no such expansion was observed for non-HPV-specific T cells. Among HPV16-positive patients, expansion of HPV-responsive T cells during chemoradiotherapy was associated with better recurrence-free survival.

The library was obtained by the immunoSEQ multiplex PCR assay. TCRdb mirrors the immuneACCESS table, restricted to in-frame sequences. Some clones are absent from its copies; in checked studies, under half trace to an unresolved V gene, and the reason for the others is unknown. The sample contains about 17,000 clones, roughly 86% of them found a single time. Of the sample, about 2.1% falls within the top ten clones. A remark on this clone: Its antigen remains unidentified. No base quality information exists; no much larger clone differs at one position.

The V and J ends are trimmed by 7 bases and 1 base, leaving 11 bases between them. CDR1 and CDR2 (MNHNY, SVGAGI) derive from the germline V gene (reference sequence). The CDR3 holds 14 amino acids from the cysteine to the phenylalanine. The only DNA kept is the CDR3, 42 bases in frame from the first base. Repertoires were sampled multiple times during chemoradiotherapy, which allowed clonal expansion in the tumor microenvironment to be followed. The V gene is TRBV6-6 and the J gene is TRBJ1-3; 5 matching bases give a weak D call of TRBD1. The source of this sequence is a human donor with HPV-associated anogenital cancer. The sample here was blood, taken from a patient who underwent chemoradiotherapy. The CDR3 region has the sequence CASTRGDSGNTIYF. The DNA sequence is TGTGCCAGCACTCGAGGGGATTCTGGAAACACCATATATTTT.